This T cell receptor beta chain was captured in a study of T-cell reconstitution after alpha-beta-depleted transplantation in children. Regarding the study as a whole: Among T cells one year after transplant, newly produced cells accounted for most counts and diversity. High day-60 TCRbeta diversity in some patients came from surviving recipient T cells and thymic progenitors.

This clonotype was seen more than once but under ten times. The antigen is unknown. The CDR3 sequence is 14 residues long. CDR1 SGHRS and CDR2 YFSETQ come from the germline V gene. V shed 5 bases, J shed 4 bases, and the junction held 9 bases outside the gene matches. The TCRbeta library incorporated unique molecular identifiers. A single record per CDR3 protein comes from TCRdb applying MiXCR to the PCR reads. The data show approximately 800,000 distinct CDR3 sequences, with 15% to 20% seen just once and under 6% held by the top ten. This clonotype was obtained from a male patient younger than 18 who had a stem cell transplant for acute lymphoblastic leukemia, so the T cells may come from the graft donor. V gene TRBV5-1 combines with J gene TRBJ2-7, with TRBD1 matching over 7 bases. The sequencing here drew on PBMCs, mostly from graft donor cells, taken 360 days after TCRalphabeta/CD19-depleted stem cell transplant. The CDR3 sequence: CASSLETGLYEQYF. CDR3 DNA sequence: TGCGCCAGCAGTTTAGAGACAGGGCTGTACGAGCAGTACTTC.